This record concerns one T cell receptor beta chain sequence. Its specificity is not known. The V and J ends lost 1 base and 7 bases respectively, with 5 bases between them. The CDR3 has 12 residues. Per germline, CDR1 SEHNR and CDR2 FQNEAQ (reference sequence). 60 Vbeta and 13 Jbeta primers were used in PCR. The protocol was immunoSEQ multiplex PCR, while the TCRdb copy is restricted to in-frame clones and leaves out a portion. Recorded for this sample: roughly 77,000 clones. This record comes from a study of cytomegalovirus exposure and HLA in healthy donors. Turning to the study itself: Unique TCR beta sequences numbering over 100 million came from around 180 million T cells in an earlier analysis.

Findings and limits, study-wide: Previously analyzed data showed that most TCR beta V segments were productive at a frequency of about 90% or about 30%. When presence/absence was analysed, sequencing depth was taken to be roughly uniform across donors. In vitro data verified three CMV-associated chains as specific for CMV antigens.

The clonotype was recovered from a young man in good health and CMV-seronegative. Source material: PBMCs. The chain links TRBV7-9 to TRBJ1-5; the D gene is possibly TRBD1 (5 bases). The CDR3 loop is CASSLGGQPQHF. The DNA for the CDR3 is TGTGCCAGCAGCTTAGGGGGCCAGCCCCAGCATTTT.